The source of this T cell receptor beta chain is a study of T cell repertoires in cytomegalovirus infection (dated by TCRdb to between 2017 and 2020). For context, the study as a whole: Because public TCR beta signatures pointed to carriage of CMV infection together with the matching HLA type, the HLA type of each donor mattered for the analysis. Findings and caveats that apply to the study as a whole: The ex vivo response was dominated by HLA-C-restricted CMV-specific TCR beta clonotypes, and the single most frequent clonotype in two of eight donors was supplied by these HLA-C-restricted clonotypes. Carriers of CMV infection plus the relevant HLA type were discriminated by the cumulative frequency of public TCR beta family members in the study cohort and in an independent 352-donor cohort.

V lost 4 bases and J lost 0 bases, and the count of bases not matched to a germline gene is 7. Including the terminal cysteine and phenylalanine, the CDR3 comprises 16 residues. Left in the record is the CDR3 DNA by itself, 48 bases read in frame from the first base. CDR1 LNHNV and CDR2 YYDKDF were looked up in the germline V gene (reference sequence). Sequenced on an Illumina HiSeq 1500. TCRdb passed the public sequencing reads through fastp at Q25 and MiXCR, retaining productive beta sequences. Rows are unified per CDR3 protein, each entry keeping the most common DNA and genes. This sample comprises fewer than 700,000 distinct CDR3 sequences, 20% to 25% of them detected only once. The biggest ten clones account for 6.5% to 10% of the sample. Concerning this clonotype: Its target antigen remains unknown. Base qualities were left out, and no much larger clone turns up one base away.

Sequencing was done on a sample of CD8+ T cells from PBMCs. The clonotype was recovered from a human donor in good health (CMV status not recorded). Some clones in this sample may be carry-over from other donors' samples. This sequence uses TRBV15 and TRBJ2-7; 9 bases in the junction line up with TRBD2. DNA sequence: TGTGCCACCAGCAAAGAGAGCGGGGGGAACTCCTACGAGCAGTACTTC. It is translated as CATSKESGGNSYEQYF.